The clone carrying this T cell receptor (beta chain) was seen a handful of times. The target antigen is unknown. Germline CDR1 and CDR2: SEHNR and FQNEAQ (reference sequence). V was cut by 7 bases and J by 0 bases, with 6 bases left in between. The CDR3 sequence is 13 residues long. The data stem from a study of cytomegalovirus exposure and HLA in healthy donors. In the study overall: An analysis done earlier identified roughly 120 million unique TCR beta sequences from about 179 million T cells. General study findings and limits: A later analysis showed that HLA-associated TCR beta chains had undergone more clonal expansion than equally common others. Confirmation in vitro established that a few CMV-associated chains were specific for CMV antigens. The study reported that TCR beta sequences accurately predicted HLA-A and HLA-B alleles in most subjects.

The study ran its PCR with 60 Vbeta and 13 Jbeta primers. Produced via immunoSEQ multiplex PCR; TCRdb's table is partial and in-frame only. The profile shows 120,000 or so clones, about 8% of them singletons. The rearrangement links TRBV7-9 to TRBJ2-2, with D unclear. The source material was PBMCs. The source of this sequence is a woman between 40 and 55 years old in good health and CMV-seropositive. The CDR3 spells CASTRANTGELFF. Written as DNA, the CDR3 is TGTGCCAGCACCCGCGCGAACACCGGGGAGCTGTTTTTT.